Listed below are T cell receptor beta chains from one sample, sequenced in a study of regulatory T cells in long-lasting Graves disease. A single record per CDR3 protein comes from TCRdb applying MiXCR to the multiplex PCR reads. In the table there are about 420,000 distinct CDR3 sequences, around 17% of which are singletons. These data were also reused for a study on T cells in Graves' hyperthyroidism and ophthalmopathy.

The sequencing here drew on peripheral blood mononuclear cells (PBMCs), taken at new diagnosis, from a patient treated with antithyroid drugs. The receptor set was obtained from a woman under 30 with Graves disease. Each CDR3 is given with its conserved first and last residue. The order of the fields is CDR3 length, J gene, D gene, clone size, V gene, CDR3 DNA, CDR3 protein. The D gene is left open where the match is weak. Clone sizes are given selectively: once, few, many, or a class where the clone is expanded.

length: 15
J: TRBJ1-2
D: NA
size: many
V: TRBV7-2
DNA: TGTGCCAGCAGCTTAGCCCCAGGGTACCGCTATGGCTACACCTTC
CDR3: CASSLAPGYRYGYTF

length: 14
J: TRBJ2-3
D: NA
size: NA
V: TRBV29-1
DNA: TGCAGCGTTGCCAGGACAGAAGTCACAGATACGCAGTATTTT
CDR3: CSVARTEVTDTQYF

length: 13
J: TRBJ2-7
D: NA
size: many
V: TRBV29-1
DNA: TGCAGCGTTGAGGGGGTTTCAACCTACGAGCAGTACTTC
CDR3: CSVEGVSTYEQYF

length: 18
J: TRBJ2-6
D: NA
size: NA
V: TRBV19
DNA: TGTGCCAGTAGTATAGGCAGGGAAGGGGCCTCTGGGGCCAACGTCCTGACTTTC
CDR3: CASSIGREGASGANVLTF

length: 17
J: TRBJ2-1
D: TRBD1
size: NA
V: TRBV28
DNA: TGTGCCAGCAGTACCTCCAGAGACAGGGGAAAGTCGGGTGAGCAGTTCTTC
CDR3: CASSTSRDRGKSGEQFF

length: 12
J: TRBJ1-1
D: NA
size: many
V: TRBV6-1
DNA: TGTGCCAGCTTGCTAACGGGATACGAAGCTTTCTTT
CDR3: CASLLTGYEAFF

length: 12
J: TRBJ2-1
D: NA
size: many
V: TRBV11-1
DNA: TGTGCCAGCAGCTCCACTTTCAATGAGCAGTTCTTC
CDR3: CASSSTFNEQFF

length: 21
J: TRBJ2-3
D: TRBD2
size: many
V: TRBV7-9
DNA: TGTGCCAGCACTCCCTTCGACGGGACTAGCGGGAGAAGTTCTATCACAGATACGCAGTATTTT
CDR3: CASTPFDGTSGRSSITDTQYF

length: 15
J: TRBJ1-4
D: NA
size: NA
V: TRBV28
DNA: TGTGCCAGCAGTTTAGGGGGGACAACTAATGAAAAACTGTTTTTT
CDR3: CASSLGGTTNEKLFF

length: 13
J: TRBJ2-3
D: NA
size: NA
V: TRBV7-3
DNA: TGTGCCACCCGACGGGCGGGCACAGATACGCAGTATTTT
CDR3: CATRRAGTDTQYF

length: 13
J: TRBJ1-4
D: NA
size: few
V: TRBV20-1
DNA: TGCAGTGCGAGACGGGGGGCCGAAGAAAAACTGTTTTTT
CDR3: CSARRGAEEKLFF

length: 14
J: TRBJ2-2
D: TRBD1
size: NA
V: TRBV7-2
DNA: TGTGCCCTAAACCAGGGGGCTACCACCGGGGAGCTGTTTTTT
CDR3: CALNQGATTGELFF

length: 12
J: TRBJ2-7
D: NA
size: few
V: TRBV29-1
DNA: TGCAGCGTTGACGTCGGCTCCTACGAGCAGTACTTC
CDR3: CSVDVGSYEQYF

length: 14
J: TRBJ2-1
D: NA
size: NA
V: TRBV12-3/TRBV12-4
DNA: TGTGCCAGCAGTTCGAACATTGCAATTAATGAGCAGTTCTTC
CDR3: CASSSNIAINEQFF

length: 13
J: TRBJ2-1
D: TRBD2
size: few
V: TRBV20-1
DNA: TGCAGTGCAAGACTAGCGGGAACAAGTGAGCAGTTCTTC
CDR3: CSARLAGTSEQFF

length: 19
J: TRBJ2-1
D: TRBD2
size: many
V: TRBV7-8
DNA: TGTGCCAGCAGCACGTTTTTTACTAGCGGGAGGGCCGTGCGTGCTGAGCAGTTCTTC
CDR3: CASSTFFTSGRAVRAEQFF

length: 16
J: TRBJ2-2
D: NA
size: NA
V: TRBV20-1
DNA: TGCAGTGCTAGGTCTTCGGACGAAAACCACACCGGGGAGCTGCTTTTT
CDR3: CSARSSDENHTGELLF

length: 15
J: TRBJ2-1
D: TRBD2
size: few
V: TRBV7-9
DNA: TGTGCCAGCAGCCGACTAGCGGGAGAGGGCAATGAGCAGTTCTTC
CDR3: CASSRLAGEGNEQFF

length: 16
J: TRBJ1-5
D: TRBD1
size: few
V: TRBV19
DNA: TGTGCCAGTACCCTCGGGTCAGGGGGGTTCGGTCAGCCCCAGCATTTT
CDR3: CASTLGSGGFGQPQHF

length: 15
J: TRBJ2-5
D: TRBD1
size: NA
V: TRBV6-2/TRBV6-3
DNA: TGTGCCAGCAGTGCTAGGACAGGGAGCCAAGAGACCCAGTACTTC
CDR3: CASSARTGSQETQYF

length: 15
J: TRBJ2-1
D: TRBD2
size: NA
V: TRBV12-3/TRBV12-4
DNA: TGTGCCAGCAGCCGACTAGCGGGAGTGGCCGATGAGCAGTTCTTC
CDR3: CASSRLAGVADEQFF

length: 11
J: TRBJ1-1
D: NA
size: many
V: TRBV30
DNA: TGTGCCTGGAGTGTACTCACTGAAGCTTTCTTT
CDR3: CAWSVLTEAFF

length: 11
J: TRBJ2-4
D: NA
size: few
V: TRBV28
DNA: TGTGCCAGCAGTTTATCCTTCGTTCAGTACTTC
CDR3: CASSLSFVQYF

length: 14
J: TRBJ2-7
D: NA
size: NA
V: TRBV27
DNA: TGTGCCAGCAGTTGGGACTCTAACTCCTACGAGCAGTACTTC
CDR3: CASSWDSNSYEQYF

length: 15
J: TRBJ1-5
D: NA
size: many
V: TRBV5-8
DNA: TGTGCCAGCAGCTTGCCACGAGTGTTCAATCAGCCCCAGCATTTT
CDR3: CASSLPRVFNQPQHF

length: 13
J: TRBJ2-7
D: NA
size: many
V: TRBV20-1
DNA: TGCAGTCCTCATAGCGGTGTGAACTACGAGCAGTACTTC
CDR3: CSPHSGVNYEQYF

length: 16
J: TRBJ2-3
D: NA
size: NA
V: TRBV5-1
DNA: TGCGCCAGCAGCTTGATGGCAGGGTTTGGTACAGATACGCAGTATTTT
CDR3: CASSLMAGFGTDTQYF

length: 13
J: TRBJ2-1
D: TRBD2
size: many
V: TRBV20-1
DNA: TGCAGTGCCCTAGCGGGAGAAGGCGATGAGCAGTTCTTC
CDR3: CSALAGEGDEQFF

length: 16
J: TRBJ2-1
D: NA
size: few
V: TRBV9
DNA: TGTGCCAGCAGCGTAGGAGCTGGGAGCTCCTACAATGAGCAGTTCTTC
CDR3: CASSVGAGSSYNEQFF

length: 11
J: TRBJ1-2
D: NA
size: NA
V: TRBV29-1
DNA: TGCAGCGTTGATAAGGGGGGAGGCTACACCTTC
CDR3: CSVDKGGGYTF

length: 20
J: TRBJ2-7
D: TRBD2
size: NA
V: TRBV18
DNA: TGTGCCAGCTCACCAAACCCCGGGACTAGCGGGAAGCGCCCTCGGTACGAGCAGTACTTC
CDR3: CASSPNPGTSGKRPRYEQYF

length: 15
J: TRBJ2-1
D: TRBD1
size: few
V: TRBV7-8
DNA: TGTGCCAGCAGCCCGGACAGGGTTTTGTACAATGAGCAGTTCTTC
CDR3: CASSPDRVLYNEQFF

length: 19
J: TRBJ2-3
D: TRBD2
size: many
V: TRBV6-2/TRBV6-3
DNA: TGTGCCAGCAGTTTCCAGGCTAGCGGGAGACGACCTAGCACAGATACGCAGTATTTT
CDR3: CASSFQASGRRPSTDTQYF

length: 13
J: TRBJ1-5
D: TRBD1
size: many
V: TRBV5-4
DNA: TGTGCCAGCAGCACAGGGGGTGGCCAGCCCCAGCATTTT
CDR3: CASSTGGGQPQHF

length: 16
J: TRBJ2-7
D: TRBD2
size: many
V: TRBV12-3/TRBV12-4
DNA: TGTGCCAGCAGCCCCCGGGTCACGGAGCGGGGCTACGAGCAGTACTTC
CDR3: CASSPRVTERGYEQYF

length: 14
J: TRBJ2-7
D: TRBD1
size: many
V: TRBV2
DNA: TGTGCCAGCAGTGGGGACAGAAATCGGCGCGAGCAGTACTTC
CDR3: CASSGDRNRREQYF

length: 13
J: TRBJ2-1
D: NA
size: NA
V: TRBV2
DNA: TGTGCCAGCAGTGAAGAGGCAAACAATGAGCAGTTCTTC
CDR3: CASSEEANNEQFF

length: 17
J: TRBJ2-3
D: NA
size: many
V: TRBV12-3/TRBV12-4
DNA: TGTGCCAGCAGTTTGGATCTTGGGGGGAGCGACACAGATACGCAGTATTTT
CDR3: CASSLDLGGSDTDTQYF

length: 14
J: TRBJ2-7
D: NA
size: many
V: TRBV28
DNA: TGTGCCAGCAGTTTCTCCCCGGTTAGGTACGAGCAGTACTTC
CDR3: CASSFSPVRYEQYF

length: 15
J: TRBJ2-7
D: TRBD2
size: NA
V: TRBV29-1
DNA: TGCAGCGTCGAGCTACTACTAGCGGGAAACTACGAGCAGTACTTC
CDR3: CSVELLLAGNYEQYF

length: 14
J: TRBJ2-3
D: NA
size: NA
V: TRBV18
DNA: TGTGCCAGCTCACCAGCGCCCCGGCGGGATACGCAGTATTTT
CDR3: CASSPAPRRDTQYF

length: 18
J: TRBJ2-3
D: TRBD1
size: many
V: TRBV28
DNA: TGTGCCAGCAGTTTGCAGATGGTGACAGGGGAATCCACAGATACGCAGTATTTT
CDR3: CASSLQMVTGESTDTQYF

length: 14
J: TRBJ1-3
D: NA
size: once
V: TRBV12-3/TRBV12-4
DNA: TGTGCCAGCAGTTTTGTTAGCTCTGGAAACACCATATATTTT
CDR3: CASSFVSSGNTIYF

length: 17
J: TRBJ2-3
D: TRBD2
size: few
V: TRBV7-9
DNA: TGTGCCAGCAGCACACGGACTAGCGGGAGGGCCACAGATACGCAGTATTTT
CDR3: CASSTRTSGRATDTQYF

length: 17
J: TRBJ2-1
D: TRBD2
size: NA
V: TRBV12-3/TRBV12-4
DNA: TGTGCCAGCAGTTCCGGGACTAGCGGGAGTTTTTACAATGAGCAGTTCTTC
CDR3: CASSSGTSGSFYNEQFF

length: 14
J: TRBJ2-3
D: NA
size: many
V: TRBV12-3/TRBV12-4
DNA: TGTGCCAGCACCTGGGGGGTCGGGACAGATACGCAGTATTTT
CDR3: CASTWGVGTDTQYF

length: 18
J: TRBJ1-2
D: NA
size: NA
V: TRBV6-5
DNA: TGTGCCAGCAGTTACTCTTACCGACTTACGGCGGCTAACTATGGCTACACCTTC
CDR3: CASSYSYRLTAANYGYTF

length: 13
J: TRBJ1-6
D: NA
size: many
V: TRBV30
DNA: TGTGCCTTAGTGGGCGACGCGGGTTCACCCCTCCACTTT
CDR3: CALVGDAGSPLHF

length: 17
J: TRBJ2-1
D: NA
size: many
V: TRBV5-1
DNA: TGCGCCAGCAGCTTGTCGAAGTCCGGGGCCACCTACAATGAGCAGTTCTTC
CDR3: CASSLSKSGATYNEQFF

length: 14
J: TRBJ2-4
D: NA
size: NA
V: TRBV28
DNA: TGTGCCAGCAAAGGAGGGGGATCCAAAAACATTCAGTACTTC
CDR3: CASKGGGSKNIQYF

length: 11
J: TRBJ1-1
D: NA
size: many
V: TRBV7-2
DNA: TGTGCCAGCAGCAATCGTGTTGAAGCTTTCTTT
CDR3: CASSNRVEAFF

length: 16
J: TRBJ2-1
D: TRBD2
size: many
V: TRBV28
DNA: TGTGCCAGCAGTTTCGAATCCGGGACTAGGGACAATGAGCAGTTCTTC
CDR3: CASSFESGTRDNEQFF

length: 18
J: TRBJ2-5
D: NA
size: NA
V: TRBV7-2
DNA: TGTGCCAGCAGCTTAGCCCCGGTCCGGACAGATGCCCAAGAGACCCAGTACTTC
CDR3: CASSLAPVRTDAQETQYF

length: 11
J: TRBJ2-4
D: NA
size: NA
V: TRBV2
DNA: TGTGCCAGCAGTGCCAAAAACATTCAGTACTTC
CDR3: CASSAKNIQYF

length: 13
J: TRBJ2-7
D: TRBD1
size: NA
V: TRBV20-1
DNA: TGCAGTGCTACGGACCAGACAGGGTTCGAGCAGTACTTC
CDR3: CSATDQTGFEQYF

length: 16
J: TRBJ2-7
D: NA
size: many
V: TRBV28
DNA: TGTGCCAGCAGTTTGCCCGGGCCGGGGGAGCTCAACGAGCAGTACTTC
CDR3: CASSLPGPGELNEQYF